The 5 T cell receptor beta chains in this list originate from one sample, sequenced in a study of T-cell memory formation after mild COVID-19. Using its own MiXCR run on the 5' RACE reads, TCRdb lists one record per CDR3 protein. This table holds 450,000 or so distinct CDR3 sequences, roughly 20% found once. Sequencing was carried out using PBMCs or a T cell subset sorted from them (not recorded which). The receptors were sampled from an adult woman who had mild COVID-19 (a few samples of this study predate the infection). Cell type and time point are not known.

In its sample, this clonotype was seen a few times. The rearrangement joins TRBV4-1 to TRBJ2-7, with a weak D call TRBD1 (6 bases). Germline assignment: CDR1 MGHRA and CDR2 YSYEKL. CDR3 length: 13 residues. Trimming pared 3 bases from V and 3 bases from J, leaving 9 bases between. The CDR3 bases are TGCGCCAGCAGCCAGGGGGCGCTCTACGAGCAGTACTTC. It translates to CASSQGALYEQYF.

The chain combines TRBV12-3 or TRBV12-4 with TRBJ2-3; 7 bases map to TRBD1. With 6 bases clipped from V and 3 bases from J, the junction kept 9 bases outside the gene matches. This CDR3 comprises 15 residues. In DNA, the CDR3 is TGTGCCAGCAGGACGACAGGGCTGATGACAGATACGCAGTATTTT. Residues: CASRTTGLMTDTQYF.

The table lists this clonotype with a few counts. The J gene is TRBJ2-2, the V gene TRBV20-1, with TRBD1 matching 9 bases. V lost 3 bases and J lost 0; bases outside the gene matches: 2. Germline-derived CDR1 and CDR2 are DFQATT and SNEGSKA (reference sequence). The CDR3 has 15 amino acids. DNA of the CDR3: TGCAGTGCTAGGGGACAGGGCCCGAACACCGGGGAGCTGTTTTTT. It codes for CSARGQGPNTGELFF.

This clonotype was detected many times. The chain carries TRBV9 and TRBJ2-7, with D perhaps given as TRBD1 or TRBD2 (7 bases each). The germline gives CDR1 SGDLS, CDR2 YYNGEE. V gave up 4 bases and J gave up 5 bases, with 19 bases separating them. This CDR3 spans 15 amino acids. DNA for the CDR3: TGTGCCAGCAGCAAAGCTGACAGGGCGGGGGACGAGCAGTACTTC. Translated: CASSKADRAGDEQYF.

CDR3 sequence reads: CASSLELGFDEQFF. The CDR3 bases are TGCGCCAGCAGCTTGGAGTTGGGATTCGATGAGCAGTTCTTC. The rearrangement uses TRBV5-1 and TRBJ2-1; D is unresolved. This CDR3 comprises 14 residues. V lost 0 bases and J 8 bases, leaving 12 bases between the germline ends. From germline, CDR1 is SGHRS and CDR2 YFSETQ.